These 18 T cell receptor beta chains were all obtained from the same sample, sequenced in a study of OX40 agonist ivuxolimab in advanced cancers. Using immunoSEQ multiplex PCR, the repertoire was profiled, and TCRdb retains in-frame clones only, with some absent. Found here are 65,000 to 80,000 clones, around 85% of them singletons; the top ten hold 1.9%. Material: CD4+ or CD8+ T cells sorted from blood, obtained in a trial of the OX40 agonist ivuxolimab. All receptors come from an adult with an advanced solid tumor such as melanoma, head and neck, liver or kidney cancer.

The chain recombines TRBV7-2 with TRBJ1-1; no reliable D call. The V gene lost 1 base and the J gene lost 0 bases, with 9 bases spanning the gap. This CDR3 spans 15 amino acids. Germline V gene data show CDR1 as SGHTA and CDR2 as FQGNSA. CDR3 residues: CASSLGAGMNTEAFF. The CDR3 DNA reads TGTGCCAGCAGCTTAGGAGCGGGTATGAACACTGAAGCTTTCTTT. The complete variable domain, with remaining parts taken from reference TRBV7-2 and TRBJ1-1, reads GAGVSQSPSNKVTEKGKDVELRCDPISGHTALYWYRQSLGQGLEFLIYFQGNSAPDKSGLPSDRFSAERTGGSVSTLTIQRTQQEDSAVYLCASSLGAGMNTEAFFGQGTRLTVV.

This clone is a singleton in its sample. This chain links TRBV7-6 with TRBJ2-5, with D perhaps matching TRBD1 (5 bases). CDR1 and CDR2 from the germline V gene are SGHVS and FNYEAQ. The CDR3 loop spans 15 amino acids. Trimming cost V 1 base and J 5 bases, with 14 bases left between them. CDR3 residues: CASSLGPNSGETQYF. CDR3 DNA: TGTGCCAGCAGCTTAGGTCCAAACTCAGGGGAGACCCAGTACTTC.

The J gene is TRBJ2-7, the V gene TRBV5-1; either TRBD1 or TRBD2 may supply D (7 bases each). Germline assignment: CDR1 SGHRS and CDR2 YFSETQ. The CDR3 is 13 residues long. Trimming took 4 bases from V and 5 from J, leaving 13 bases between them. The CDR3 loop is CASSRPGGDEQYF. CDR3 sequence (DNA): TGCGCCAGCAGCCGCCCAGGGGGGGACGAGCAGTACTTC.

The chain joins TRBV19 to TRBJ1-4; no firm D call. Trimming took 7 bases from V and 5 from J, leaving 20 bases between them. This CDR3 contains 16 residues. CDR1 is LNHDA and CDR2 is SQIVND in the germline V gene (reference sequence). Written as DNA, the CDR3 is TGTGCCAGTAAAGCGTACCGGACGGACGAAAATGAAAAACTGTTTTTT. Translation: CASKAYRTDENEKLFF.

The CDR3 coding sequence is TGCGCCAGCAGCCCGGACAGGAATGAAAAACTGTTTTTT. It codes for CASSPDRNEKLFF. The rearrangement links TRBV4-3 to TRBJ1-4, with 7 positions matching TRBD1. Germline CDR1 is LGHNA and CDR2 is YSLEER. The V gene end was trimmed by 4 bases and the J gene end by 5 bases; junction bases not matched to a gene: 1. The CDR3 length is 13 residues.

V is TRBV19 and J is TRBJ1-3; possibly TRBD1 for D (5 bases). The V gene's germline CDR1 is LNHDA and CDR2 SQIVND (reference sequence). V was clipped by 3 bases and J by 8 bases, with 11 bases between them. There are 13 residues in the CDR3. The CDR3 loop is CASSMTAGYTIYF. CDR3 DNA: TGTGCCAGTAGTATGACAGCGGGTTACACCATATATTTT.

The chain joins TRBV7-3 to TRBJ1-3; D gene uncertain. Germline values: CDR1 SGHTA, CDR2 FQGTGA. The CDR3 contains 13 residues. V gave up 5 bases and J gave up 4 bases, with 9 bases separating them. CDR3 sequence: CASSPAGGNTIYF. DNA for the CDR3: TGTGCCAGCAGCCCCGCCGGAGGAAACACCATATATTTT. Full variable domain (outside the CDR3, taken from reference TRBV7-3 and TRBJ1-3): GAGVSQTPSNKVTEKGKYVELRCDPISGHTALYWYRQSLGQGPEFLIYFQGTGAADDSGLPNDRFFAVRPEGSVSTLKIQRTERGDSAVYLCASSPAGGNTIYFGEGSWLTVV.

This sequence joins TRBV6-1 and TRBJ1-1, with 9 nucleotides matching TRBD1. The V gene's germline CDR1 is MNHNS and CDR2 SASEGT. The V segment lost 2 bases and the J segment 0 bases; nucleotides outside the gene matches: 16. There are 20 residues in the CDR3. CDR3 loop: CASSEYAGQGRFRMNTEAFF. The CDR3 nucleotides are TGTGCCAGCAGTGAATACGCGGGACAGGGCCGATTCAGGATGAACACTGAAGCTTTCTTT.

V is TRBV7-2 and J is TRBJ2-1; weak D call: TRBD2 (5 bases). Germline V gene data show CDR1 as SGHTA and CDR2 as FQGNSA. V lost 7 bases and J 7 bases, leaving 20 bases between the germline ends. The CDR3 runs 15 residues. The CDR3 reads CASTRERSLGNEQFF. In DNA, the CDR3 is TGTGCCAGCACCCGAGAGCGGTCCCTGGGGAATGAGCAGTTCTTC.

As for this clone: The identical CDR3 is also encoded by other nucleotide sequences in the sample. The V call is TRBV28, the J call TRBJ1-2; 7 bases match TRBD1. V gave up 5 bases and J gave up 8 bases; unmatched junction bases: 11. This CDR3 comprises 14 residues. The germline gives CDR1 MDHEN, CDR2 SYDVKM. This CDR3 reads CASSPFGQEYGYTF. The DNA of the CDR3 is TGTGCCAGCAGTCCTTTTGGACAGGAGTACGGCTACACCTTC.

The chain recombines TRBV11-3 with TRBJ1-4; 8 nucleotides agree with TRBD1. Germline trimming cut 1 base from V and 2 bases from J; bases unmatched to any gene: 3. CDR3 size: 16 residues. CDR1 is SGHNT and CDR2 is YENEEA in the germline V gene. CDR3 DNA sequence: TGTGCCAGCAGCTTAGCGCCAGGGGGCACTAATGAAAAACTGTTTTTT. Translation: CASSLAPGGTNEKLFF.

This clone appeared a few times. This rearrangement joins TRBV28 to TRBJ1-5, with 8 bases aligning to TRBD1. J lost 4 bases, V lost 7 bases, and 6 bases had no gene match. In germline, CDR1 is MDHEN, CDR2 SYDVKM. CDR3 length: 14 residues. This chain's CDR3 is CASTLGQVNQPQHF. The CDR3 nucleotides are TGTGCCAGCACCCTGGGACAGGTAAATCAGCCCCAGCATTTT. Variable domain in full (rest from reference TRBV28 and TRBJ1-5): DVKVTQSSRYLVKRTGEKVFLECVQDMDHENMFWYRQDPGLGLRLIYFSYDVKMKEKGDIPEGYSVSREKKERFSLILESASTNQTSMYLCASTLGQVNQPQHFGDGTRLSIL.

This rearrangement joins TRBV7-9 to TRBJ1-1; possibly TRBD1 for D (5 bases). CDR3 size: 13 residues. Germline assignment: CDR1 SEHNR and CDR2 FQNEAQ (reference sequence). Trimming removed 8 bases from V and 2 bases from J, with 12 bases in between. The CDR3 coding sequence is TGTGCCAGCCGGGGCCAACTAAACACTGAAGCTTTCTTT. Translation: CASRGQLNTEAFF.

In DNA form, the CDR3 reads TGTGCCAGCAGCGTCGTAAGGACTAGCGGGGGATCGCAGTACTTC. This sequence encodes CASSVVRTSGGSQYF. V gene TRBV9 combines with J gene TRBJ2-7, with 13 bases aligning to TRBD2. CDR1 and CDR2 (germline): SGDLS, YYNGEE. V lost 2 bases to trimming and J lost 9 bases; unmatched junction nucleotides: 8. CDR3 length: 15 amino acids.

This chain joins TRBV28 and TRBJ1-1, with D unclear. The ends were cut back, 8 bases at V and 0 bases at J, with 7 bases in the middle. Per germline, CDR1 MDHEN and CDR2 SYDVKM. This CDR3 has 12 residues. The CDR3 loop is CASGYMNTEAFF. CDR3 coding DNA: TGTGCCAGCGGTTATATGAACACTGAAGCTTTCTTT. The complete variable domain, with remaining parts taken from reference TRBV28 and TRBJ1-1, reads DVKVTQSSRYLVKRTGEKVFLECVQDMDHENMFWYRQDPGLGLRLIYFSYDVKMKEKGDIPEGYSVSREKKERFSLILESASTNQTSMYLCASGYMNTEAFFGQGTRLTVV.

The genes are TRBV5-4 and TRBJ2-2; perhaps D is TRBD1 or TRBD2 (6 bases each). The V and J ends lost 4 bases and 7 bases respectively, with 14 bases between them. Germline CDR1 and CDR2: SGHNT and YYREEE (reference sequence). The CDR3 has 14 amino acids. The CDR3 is CASSLDRRDGELFF. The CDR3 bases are TGTGCCAGCAGCCTCGACAGGAGGGACGGGGAGCTGTTTTTT.

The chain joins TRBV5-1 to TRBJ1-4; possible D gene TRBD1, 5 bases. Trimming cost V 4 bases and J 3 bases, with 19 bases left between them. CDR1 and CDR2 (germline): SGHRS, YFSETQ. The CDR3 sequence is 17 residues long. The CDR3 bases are TGCGCCAGCAGCCAGGGATTCGGCGGGACTGCTAATGAAAAACTGTTTTTT. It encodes CASSQGFGGTANEKLFF.

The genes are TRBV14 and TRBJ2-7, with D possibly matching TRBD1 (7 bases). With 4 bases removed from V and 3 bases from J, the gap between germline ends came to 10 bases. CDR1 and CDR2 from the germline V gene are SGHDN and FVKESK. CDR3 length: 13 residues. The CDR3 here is CASSRRDSYEQYF. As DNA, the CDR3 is TGTGCCAGCAGCCGGCGGGACAGCTACGAGCAGTACTTC.